The rows below give T cell receptor beta chains drawn from one sample of a study of blood T cell repertoires in COVID-19. The protocol was immunoSEQ multiplex PCR, while the TCRdb copy is restricted to in-frame clones and leaves out a portion. The sample records hundreds of thousands of clones, 85% to 90% being singletons. The sequencing sample was made of peripheral blood. Every receptor here comes from a woman in her 70s with COVID-19, enrolled during active disease. CDR3s include the opening cysteine and the closing phenylalanine or tryptophan. D genes are given only for firm matches. Part of the rows lack a size; the others show once, few, many or a class for expanded clones.

cdr3_length: 13; d_call: TRBD1; j_call: TRBJ1-1; v_call: TRBV30; clone_size: .; cdr3_nt: TGTGCCTGGAGTACTACAGGGGGCACTGAAGCTTTCTTT; cdr3_aa: CAWSTTGGTEAFF
cdr3_length: 14; d_call: .; j_call: TRBJ1-2; v_call: TRBV5-1; clone_size: .; cdr3_nt: TGCGCCAGCAGCTTGGAGGCGGGGGCCGAAGTCTACACCTTC; cdr3_aa: CASSLEAGAEVYTF
cdr3_length: 14; d_call: .; j_call: TRBJ2-3; v_call: TRBV6-5; clone_size: .; cdr3_nt: TGTGCCAGCTCACAGGACATCGGCACAGATACGCAGTATTTT; cdr3_aa: CASSQDIGTDTQYF
cdr3_length: 14; d_call: TRBD2; j_call: TRBJ2-3; v_call: TRBV10-3; clone_size: .; cdr3_nt: TGTGCCATCAGTGATTTGGTGGGAGGGGATACGCAGTATTTT; cdr3_aa: CAISDLVGGDTQYF
cdr3_length: 12; d_call: .; j_call: TRBJ2-2; v_call: TRBV10-3; clone_size: .; cdr3_nt: TGTGCCATCAGTGATTCGACCGGGGAGCTGTTTTTT; cdr3_aa: CAISDSTGELFF
cdr3_length: 14; d_call: .; j_call: TRBJ1-2; v_call: TRBV6-1; clone_size: .; cdr3_nt: TGTGCCAGCAGTGAATCAGGGTCCCCCTATGGCTACACCTTC; cdr3_aa: CASSESGSPYGYTF
cdr3_length: 15; d_call: TRBD1; j_call: TRBJ1-6; v_call: TRBV5-6; clone_size: .; cdr3_nt: TGTGCCAGCAGCTGGGGACAGGTTCAAAATTCACCCCTCCACTTT; cdr3_aa: CASSWGQVQNSPLHF
cdr3_length: 14; d_call: TRBD1; j_call: TRBJ1-5; v_call: TRBV7-2; clone_size: .; cdr3_nt: TGTGCCAGCAGCTCTCAGACAGGGGGTCAGCCCCAGCATTTT; cdr3_aa: CASSSQTGGQPQHF
cdr3_length: 14; d_call: .; j_call: TRBJ2-7; v_call: TRBV18; clone_size: .; cdr3_nt: TGTGCCAGCTCACCACTGTCAGACCGAGGCGAGCAGTACTTC; cdr3_aa: CASSPLSDRGEQYF
cdr3_length: 15; d_call: .; j_call: TRBJ2-7; v_call: TRBV2; clone_size: few; cdr3_nt: TGTGCCAGCAGTGAAGAAACGGGGGGCGGGAACGAGCAGTACTTC; cdr3_aa: CASSEETGGGNEQYF
cdr3_length: 13; d_call: TRBD2; j_call: TRBJ2-1; v_call: TRBV10-3; clone_size: .; cdr3_nt: TGTGCCATCAGGAGCGGGGGGGGAGATGAGCAGTTCTTC; cdr3_aa: CAIRSGGGDEQFF
cdr3_length: 15; d_call: TRBD1; j_call: TRBJ1-2; v_call: TRBV28; clone_size: .; cdr3_nt: TGTGCCAGCAGATACGGACAGGGGACCTACTATGGCTACACCTTC; cdr3_aa: CASRYGQGTYYGYTF
cdr3_length: 11; d_call: TRBD2; j_call: TRBJ2-7; v_call: TRBV10-3; clone_size: .; cdr3_nt: TGTGCCATCAGTGGCGGGGGCGAGCAGTACTTC; cdr3_aa: CAISGGGEQYF
cdr3_length: 14; d_call: .; j_call: TRBJ1-1; v_call: TRBV6-7; clone_size: .; cdr3_nt: TGTGCCAGCAGTTACGATGCCAGAAACACTGAAGCTTTCTTT; cdr3_aa: CASSYDARNTEAFF
cdr3_length: 14; d_call: .; j_call: TRBJ2-3; v_call: TRBV5-5; clone_size: .; cdr3_nt: TGTGCCAGCAGCTTTAGCATGAGCACAGATACGCAGTATTTT; cdr3_aa: CASSFSMSTDTQYF
cdr3_length: 16; d_call: .; j_call: TRBJ1-6; v_call: TRBV18; clone_size: .; cdr3_nt: TGTGCCAGCTCACCTATCGCGGGACTAAATAATTCACCCCTCCACTTT; cdr3_aa: CASSPIAGLNNSPLHF
cdr3_length: 14; d_call: TRBD2; j_call: TRBJ2-2; v_call: TRBV5-1; clone_size: .; cdr3_nt: TGCGCCAGCAGCCGCGGGGGGGACACCGGGGAGCTGTTTTTT; cdr3_aa: CASSRGGDTGELFF
cdr3_length: 15; d_call: TRBD1; j_call: TRBJ1-5; v_call: TRBV30; clone_size: .; cdr3_nt: TGTGCCTGGAGTGTAGAAGGACAGGGCAGTCAGCCCCAGCATTTT; cdr3_aa: CAWSVEGQGSQPQHF
cdr3_length: 16; d_call: .; j_call: TRBJ1-5; v_call: TRBV19; clone_size: .; cdr3_nt: TGTGCCAGTAGTCCAAGGACATCAGGAGTGGGTCAGCCCCAGCATTTT; cdr3_aa: CASSPRTSGVGQPQHF
cdr3_length: 16; d_call: .; j_call: TRBJ1-2; v_call: TRBV2; clone_size: .; cdr3_nt: TGTGCCAGCAGTAAGGGTGGAGGGGCTAGTGTCTATGGCTACACCTTC; cdr3_aa: CASSKGGGASVYGYTF
cdr3_length: 16; d_call: .; j_call: TRBJ1-2; v_call: TRBV7-8; clone_size: .; cdr3_nt: TGTGCCAGCAGCTTAAGAAACGGGGAGCTTAACTATGGCTACACCTTC; cdr3_aa: CASSLRNGELNYGYTF
cdr3_length: 17; d_call: .; j_call: TRBJ1-4; v_call: TRBV28; clone_size: few; cdr3_nt: TGTGCCAGCAGTTCCTCCTTCGACAGGCTCGGTGATGAAAAACTGTTTTTT; cdr3_aa: CASSSSFDRLGDEKLFF
cdr3_length: 13; d_call: TRBD1; j_call: TRBJ1-2; v_call: TRBV6-5; clone_size: .; cdr3_nt: TGTGCCAGCAGGCAGGGGGCGATATATGGCTACACCTTC; cdr3_aa: CASRQGAIYGYTF
cdr3_length: 14; d_call: TRBD1; j_call: TRBJ2-2; v_call: TRBV27; clone_size: .; cdr3_nt: TGTGCCAGCACCCAGGGGGACGGCACCGGGGAGCTGTTTTTT; cdr3_aa: CASTQGDGTGELFF
cdr3_length: 15; d_call: TRBD1; j_call: TRBJ1-2; v_call: TRBV5-4; clone_size: once; cdr3_nt: TGTGCCAGCAGCTTGACCCAACAGGGGTGGGATGGCTACACCTTC; cdr3_aa: CASSLTQQGWDGYTF
cdr3_length: 15; d_call: .; j_call: TRBJ1-2; v_call: TRBV28; clone_size: .; cdr3_nt: TGTGCCAGCAGTTTAGATACCCTGGGGGCTCGGGGCTACACCTTC; cdr3_aa: CASSLDTLGARGYTF
cdr3_length: 13; d_call: .; j_call: TRBJ2-7; v_call: TRBV18; clone_size: .; cdr3_nt: TGTGCCAGCTCAAATCCGGGGGCCTACGAGCAGTACTTC; cdr3_aa: CASSNPGAYEQYF
cdr3_length: 11; d_call: .; j_call: TRBJ2-5; v_call: TRBV7-2; clone_size: .; cdr3_nt: TGTGCCACGGGGGTGAGGGAGACCCAGTACTTC; cdr3_aa: CATGVRETQYF
cdr3_length: 15; d_call: .; j_call: TRBJ1-1; v_call: TRBV5-5; clone_size: .; cdr3_nt: TGTGCCAGCAATATTGACGGGACATCGGGGACTGAAGCTTTCTTT; cdr3_aa: CASNIDGTSGTEAFF
cdr3_length: 16; d_call: .; j_call: TRBJ1-1; v_call: TRBV24-1; clone_size: .; cdr3_nt: TGTGCCACCAGTGATCCCCAAGCGGGGGCCTCCACTGAAGCTTTCTTT; cdr3_aa: CATSDPQAGASTEAFF
cdr3_length: 16; d_call: TRBD1; j_call: TRBJ1-5; v_call: TRBV19; clone_size: .; cdr3_nt: TGTGCCAGTTGCGACAGGGGGGGATATAGCAATCAGCCCCAGCATTTT; cdr3_aa: CASCDRGGYSNQPQHF
cdr3_length: 16; d_call: TRBD1; j_call: TRBJ1-1; v_call: TRBV5-1; clone_size: .; cdr3_nt: TGCGCCAGCAGCTTGACGATAGCCACAGGGGGCTTTGAAGCTTTCTTT; cdr3_aa: CASSLTIATGGFEAFF
cdr3_length: 15; d_call: .; j_call: TRBJ1-2; v_call: TRBV3-1/TRBV3-2; clone_size: .; cdr3_nt: TGTGCCAGCAGCCAAACGGGACAACCGAACTATGGCTACACCTTC; cdr3_aa: CASSQTGQPNYGYTF
cdr3_length: 16; d_call: TRBD1; j_call: TRBJ2-1; v_call: TRBV7-9; clone_size: .; cdr3_nt: TGTGCCAGCAGCCCGACCGGGACAGGGGGGCTCAATGAGCAGTTCTTC; cdr3_aa: CASSPTGTGGLNEQFF
cdr3_length: 15; d_call: TRBD1; j_call: TRBJ1-4; v_call: TRBV20-1; clone_size: .; cdr3_nt: TGCAGTGCTAGTGGACAGGGGGCGCATAATGAAAAACTGTTTTTT; cdr3_aa: CSASGQGAHNEKLFF
cdr3_length: 13; d_call: TRBD1; j_call: TRBJ2-5; v_call: TRBV11-2; clone_size: .; cdr3_nt: TGTGCCAGCAGCTCCGGGACAGTAGAGACCCAGTACTTC; cdr3_aa: CASSSGTVETQYF
cdr3_length: 11; d_call: .; j_call: TRBJ2-5; v_call: TRBV7-9; clone_size: .; cdr3_nt: TGTGCCAGCAGCTCTCAAGAGACCCAGTACTTC; cdr3_aa: CASSSQETQYF
cdr3_length: 14; d_call: .; j_call: TRBJ1-3; v_call: TRBV19; clone_size: .; cdr3_nt: TGTGCCAGTAGTATCAGTCACTCTGGAAACACCATATATTTT; cdr3_aa: CASSISHSGNTIYF
cdr3_length: 14; d_call: .; j_call: TRBJ2-3; v_call: TRBV5-1; clone_size: .; cdr3_nt: TGCGCCAGCAGCTTAGGAGGAGGGGCAGATACGCAGTATTTT; cdr3_aa: CASSLGGGADTQYF
cdr3_length: 13; d_call: .; j_call: TRBJ1-1; v_call: TRBV19; clone_size: .; cdr3_nt: TGTGCCAGTAGTAGGGCAGGGGTAACTGAAGCTTTCTTT; cdr3_aa: CASSRAGVTEAFF
cdr3_length: 15; d_call: .; j_call: TRBJ1-1; v_call: TRBV24-1; clone_size: .; cdr3_nt: TGTGCCACCAGTGACCCCCAGACAGGGAACACTGAAGCTTTCTTT; cdr3_aa: CATSDPQTGNTEAFF
cdr3_length: 12; d_call: TRBD1; j_call: TRBJ2-1; v_call: TRBV29-1; clone_size: few; cdr3_nt: TGCAGCGTTCTGGGACAGGTCAATGAGCAGTTCTTC; cdr3_aa: CSVLGQVNEQFF
cdr3_length: 13; d_call: .; j_call: TRBJ1-3; v_call: TRBV11-3; clone_size: .; cdr3_nt: TGTGCCAGCAGCCGGGGAACTGGAAACACCATATATTTT; cdr3_aa: CASSRGTGNTIYF
cdr3_length: 17; d_call: TRBD1; j_call: TRBJ1-1; v_call: TRBV10-3; clone_size: .; cdr3_nt: TGTGCCATCAGTGAGTCCGGACAGGGGATGGGAGACACTGAAGCTTTCTTT; cdr3_aa: CAISESGQGMGDTEAFF
cdr3_length: 15; d_call: TRBD1; j_call: TRBJ2-7; v_call: TRBV5-1; clone_size: .; cdr3_nt: TGCGCCAGCAGCTTTGGGACAGGGGGTCCCTACGAGCAGTACTTC; cdr3_aa: CASSFGTGGPYEQYF
cdr3_length: 12; d_call: .; j_call: TRBJ1-6; v_call: TRBV19; clone_size: once; cdr3_nt: TGTGCCAGTAGCGAAACAGTCCGACCCCTCCACTTT; cdr3_aa: CASSETVRPLHF
cdr3_length: 16; d_call: .; j_call: TRBJ1-6; v_call: TRBV30; clone_size: .; cdr3_nt: TGTGCCTGGAGTCCCCCGGGAGGGGCACGAAATTCACCCCTCCACTTT; cdr3_aa: CAWSPPGGARNSPLHF
cdr3_length: 12; d_call: .; j_call: TRBJ1-2; v_call: TRBV7-9; clone_size: .; cdr3_nt: TGTGCCAGCCAGCGACAGAACTATGGCTACACCTTC; cdr3_aa: CASQRQNYGYTF
cdr3_length: 15; d_call: .; j_call: TRBJ1-1; v_call: TRBV5-1; clone_size: .; cdr3_nt: TGCGCCAGCAGCTTCATGGGGCAGGGCAACACTGAAGCTTTCTTT; cdr3_aa: CASSFMGQGNTEAFF
cdr3_length: 14; d_call: .; j_call: TRBJ2-7; v_call: TRBV14; clone_size: .; cdr3_nt: TGTGCCAGCAGCCAAAGGGCCAGGGCCTACGAGCAGTACTTC; cdr3_aa: CASSQRARAYEQYF
cdr3_length: 15; d_call: .; j_call: TRBJ2-5; v_call: TRBV7-9; clone_size: .; cdr3_nt: TGTGCCAGCAGCTTACCCTCAGGGTACCAAGAGACCCAGTACTTC; cdr3_aa: CASSLPSGYQETQYF
cdr3_length: 12; d_call: .; j_call: TRBJ1-1; v_call: TRBV29-1; clone_size: .; cdr3_nt: TGCAGCGTAGCCAGGTCGGACACTGAAGCTTTCTTT; cdr3_aa: CSVARSDTEAFF